The entry that follows covers one T cell receptor beta chain sequence. This specimen belongs to a study of regulatory T cells in long-lasting Graves disease. The time point here: persistent/refractory GD, antithyroid drugs over 5 years with positive TRAb. From PBMCs, RNA was extracted and then used to make the TCR library. Blood from the periphery, approximately 9 milliliters in all, was drawn into EDTA tubes. Arm-PCR of CDR3 regions and iRepertoire HTBI primers were used to build TCR beta libraries. TCRdb re-called the multiplex PCR reads through MiXCR, storing one row per CDR3 protein. The sample records a few hundred thousand distinct CDR3 sequences, about a quarter being singletons. The clonotype originates from a female donor with Graves disease. Sample: peripheral blood mononuclear cells (PBMCs), taken when the disease was refractory, from a patient treated with antithyroid drugs.

CDR3 coding DNA: TGCAGCGTCGGGGGGGGACAAGAGACCCAGTACTTC. Translated: CSVGGGQETQYF. V and J are TRBV29-1 and TRBJ2-5; 8 bases align to TRBD2. The junction had 2 bases not matched to a gene; V was cut back by 6 bases and J by 2 bases. Germline V gene sequence: CDR1 SQVTM, CDR2 ANQGSEA. The CDR3 sequence is 12 residues long.